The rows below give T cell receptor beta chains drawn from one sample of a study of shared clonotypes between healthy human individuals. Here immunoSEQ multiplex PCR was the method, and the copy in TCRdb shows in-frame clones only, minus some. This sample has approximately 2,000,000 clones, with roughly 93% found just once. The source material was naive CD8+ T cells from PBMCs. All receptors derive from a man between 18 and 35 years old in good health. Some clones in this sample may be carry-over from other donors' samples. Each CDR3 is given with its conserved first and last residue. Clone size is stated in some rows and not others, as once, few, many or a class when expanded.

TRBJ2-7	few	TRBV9	CASSGGLADSYEQYF
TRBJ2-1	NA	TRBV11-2	CASSRGLGRHNEQFF
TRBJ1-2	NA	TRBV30	CAWSVGRSNYGYTF
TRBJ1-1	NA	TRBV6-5	CASSTGEGVTEAFF
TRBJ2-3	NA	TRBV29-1	CSAGTSGRIRTDTQYF
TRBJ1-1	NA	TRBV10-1	CASSESGTVTEAFF
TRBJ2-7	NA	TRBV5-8	CASLWMQYF
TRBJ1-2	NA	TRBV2	CASLTGSSYGYTF
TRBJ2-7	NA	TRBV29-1	CSVVQAYEQYF
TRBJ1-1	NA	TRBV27	CASSFRQGWGTEAFF